The present T cell receptor (beta chain) was sequenced within a study of blood T cell repertoires in COVID-19. Study as a whole: Samples of COVID-19 (acute and convalescent) were obtained from the United States, Italy and Spain.

The CDR3 extends over 14 amino acids. V shed 6 bases, J shed 6 bases, and the junction held 6 bases outside the gene matches. CDR1 and CDR2 (germline): MGHDK, SYGVNS. Authors' data handling: Reference gene primer amplification gave estimated nucleated cell counts. Here immunoSEQ multiplex PCR was the method, and the copy in TCRdb shows in-frame clones only, minus some. V and J calls and clone size are as listed in that table; D and trimming were resolved from the DNA. This table holds fewer than 350,000 clones, 86% found once. This clone was found once. Input material: peripheral blood. This sequence joins TRBV25-1 and TRBJ1-3; 9 bases match TRBD1. This clonotype was obtained from a man aged 40-49 years with active or convalescent COVID-19. The DNA of the CDR3 is TGTGCCAGCAGCCGGACAGGGGAGGTAAACACCATATATTTT. It codes for CASSRTGEVNTIYF.